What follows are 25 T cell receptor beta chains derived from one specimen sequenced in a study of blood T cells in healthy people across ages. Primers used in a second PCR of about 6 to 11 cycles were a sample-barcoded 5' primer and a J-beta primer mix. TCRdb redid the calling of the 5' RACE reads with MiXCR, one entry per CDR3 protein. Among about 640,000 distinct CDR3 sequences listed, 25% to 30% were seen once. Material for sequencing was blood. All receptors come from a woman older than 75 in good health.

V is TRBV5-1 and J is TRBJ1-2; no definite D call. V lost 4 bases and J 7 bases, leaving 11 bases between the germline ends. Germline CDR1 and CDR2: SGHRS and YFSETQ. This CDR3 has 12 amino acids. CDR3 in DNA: TGCGCCAGCAGCCCGGGTGCCGGTGGCTACACCTTC. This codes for CASSPGAGGYTF.

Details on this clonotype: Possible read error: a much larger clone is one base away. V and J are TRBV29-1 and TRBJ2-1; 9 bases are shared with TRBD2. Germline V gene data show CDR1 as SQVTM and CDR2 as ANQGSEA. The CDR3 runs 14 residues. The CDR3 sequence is CGAKAGGLSHEQFF. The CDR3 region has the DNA TGCGGCGCCAAAGCGGGGGGTCTTTCCCATGAGCAGTTCTTC.

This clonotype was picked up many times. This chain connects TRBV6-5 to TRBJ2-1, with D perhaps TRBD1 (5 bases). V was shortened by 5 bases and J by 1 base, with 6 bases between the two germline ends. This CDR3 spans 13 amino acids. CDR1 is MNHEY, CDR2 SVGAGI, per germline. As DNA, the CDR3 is TGTGCCAGCAGTCAGGGATCCTACAATGAGCAGTTCTTC. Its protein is CASSQGSYNEQFF.

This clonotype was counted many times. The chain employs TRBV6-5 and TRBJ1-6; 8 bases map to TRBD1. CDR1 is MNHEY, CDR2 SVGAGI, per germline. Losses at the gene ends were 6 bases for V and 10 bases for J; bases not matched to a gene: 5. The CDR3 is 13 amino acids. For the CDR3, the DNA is TGTGCCAGCAGGGCTACAGGGGGATCACCCCTCCACTTT. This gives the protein CASRATGGSPLHF.

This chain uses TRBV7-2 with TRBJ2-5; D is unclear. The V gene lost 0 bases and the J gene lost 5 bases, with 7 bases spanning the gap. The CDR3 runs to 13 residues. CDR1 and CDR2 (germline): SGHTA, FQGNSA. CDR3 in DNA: TGTGCCAGCAGCTTAGCGACCTTGGAGACCCAGTACTTC. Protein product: CASSLATLETQYF.

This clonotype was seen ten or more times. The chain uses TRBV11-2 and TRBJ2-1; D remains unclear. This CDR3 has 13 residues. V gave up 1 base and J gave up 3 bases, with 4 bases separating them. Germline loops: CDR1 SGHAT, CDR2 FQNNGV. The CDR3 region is CASSLAIYNEQFF. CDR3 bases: TGTGCCAGCAGCTTAGCAATCTACAATGAGCAGTTCTTC.

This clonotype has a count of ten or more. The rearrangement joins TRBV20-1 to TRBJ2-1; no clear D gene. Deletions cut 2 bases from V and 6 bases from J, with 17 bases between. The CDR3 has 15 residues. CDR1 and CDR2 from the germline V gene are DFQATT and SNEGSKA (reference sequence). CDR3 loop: CSARSRLKNINEQFF. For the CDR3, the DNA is TGCAGTGCTAGATCCCGACTCAAAAACATCAATGAGCAGTTCTTC.

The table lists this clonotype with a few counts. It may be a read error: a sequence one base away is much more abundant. The CDR3 bases are TGCAGCGTTGAGTTGACTAGCGGGGGTTACAATGAGCAGTACTTC. It yields the protein CSVELTSGGYNEQYF. This sequence joins TRBV29-1 and TRBJ2-5; 12 bases match TRBD2. Germline trimming cut 3 bases from V and 11 bases from J; bases unmatched to any gene: 13. Germline-derived CDR1 and CDR2 are SQVTM and ANQGSEA. CDR3 length: 15 amino acids. The full variable domain, completed using reference TRBV29-1 and TRBJ2-5, is SAVISQKPSRDICQRGTSLTIQCQVDSQVTMMFWYRQQPGQSLTLIATANQGSEATYESGFVIDKFPISRPNLTFSTLTVSNMSPEDSSIYLCSVELTSGGYNEQYFGPGTRLLVL.

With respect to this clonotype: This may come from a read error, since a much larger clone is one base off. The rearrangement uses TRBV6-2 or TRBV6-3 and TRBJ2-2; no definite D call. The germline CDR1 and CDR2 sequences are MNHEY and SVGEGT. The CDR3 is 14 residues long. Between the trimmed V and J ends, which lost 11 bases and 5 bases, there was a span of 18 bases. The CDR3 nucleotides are TGTGCCGGCACCACCGTGTTGGGAACCGGGGAGCTGTTTTTT. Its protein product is CAGTTVLGTGELFF.

In DNA form, the CDR3 reads TGTGCCAGCAGCGCCTATATGACAGGGAACACTGAAGCTTTCTTT. It yields the protein CASSAYMTGNTEAFF. This chain links TRBV7-6 with TRBJ1-1; a weak D match, TRBD1 (6 bases). Deletions cut 5 bases from V and 1 base from J, with 14 bases between. Germline lookup yields CDR1 SGHVS and CDR2 FNYEAQ. CDR3 length equals 15 residues.

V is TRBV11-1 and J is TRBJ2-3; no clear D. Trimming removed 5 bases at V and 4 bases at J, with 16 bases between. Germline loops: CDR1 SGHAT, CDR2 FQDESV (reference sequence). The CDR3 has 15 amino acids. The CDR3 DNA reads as TGTGCCAGCAGCCCCTGGGGTCCGGGTTCAGATACGCAGTATTTT. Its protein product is CASSPWGPGSDTQYF.

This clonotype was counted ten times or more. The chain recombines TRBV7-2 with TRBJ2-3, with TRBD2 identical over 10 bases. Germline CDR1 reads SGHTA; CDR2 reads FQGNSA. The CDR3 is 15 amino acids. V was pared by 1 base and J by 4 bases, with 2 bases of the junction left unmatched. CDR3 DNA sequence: TGTGCCAGCAGCTTAGGGCTAGCGGGGGCAGATACGCAGTATTTT. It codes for CASSLGLAGADTQYF.

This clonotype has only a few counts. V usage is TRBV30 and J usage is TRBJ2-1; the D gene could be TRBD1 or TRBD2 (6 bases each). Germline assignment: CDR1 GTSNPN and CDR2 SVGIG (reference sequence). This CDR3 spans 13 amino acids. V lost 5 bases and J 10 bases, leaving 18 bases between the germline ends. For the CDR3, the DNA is TGTGCCTGGGCTGATACGCGAGGGGGGGAGCAGTTCTTC. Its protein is CAWADTRGGEQFF.

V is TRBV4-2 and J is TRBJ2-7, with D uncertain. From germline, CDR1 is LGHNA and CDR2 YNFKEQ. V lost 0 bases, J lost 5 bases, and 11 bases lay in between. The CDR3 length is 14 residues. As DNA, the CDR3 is TGTGCCAGCAGCCAAGATATGGCTAGTAACGAGCAGTACTTC. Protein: CASSQDMASNEQYF.

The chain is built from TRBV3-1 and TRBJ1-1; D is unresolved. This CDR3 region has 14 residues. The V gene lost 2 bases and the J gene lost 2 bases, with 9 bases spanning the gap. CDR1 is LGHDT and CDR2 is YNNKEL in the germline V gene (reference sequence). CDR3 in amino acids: CASSQTLGNTEAFF. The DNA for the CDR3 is TGTGCCAGCAGCCAAACCCTGGGAAACACTGAAGCTTTCTTT.

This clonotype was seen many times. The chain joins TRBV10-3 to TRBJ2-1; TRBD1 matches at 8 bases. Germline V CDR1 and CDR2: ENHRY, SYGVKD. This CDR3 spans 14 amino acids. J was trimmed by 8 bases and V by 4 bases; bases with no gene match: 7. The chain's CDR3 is CAISGTGGSDEQFF. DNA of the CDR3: TGTGCCATCAGTGGAACAGGGGGGAGCGATGAGCAGTTCTTC.

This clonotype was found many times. In DNA form, the CDR3 reads TGCGCCAGCAGCTTGGGACAGGGCGAGCAGTACTTC. It yields the protein CASSLGQGEQYF. This chain joins TRBV5-1 and TRBJ2-7, with 7 nucleotides matching TRBD1. The CDR3 extends over 12 amino acids. With 0 bases clipped from V and 6 bases from J, the junction kept 0 bases outside the gene matches. Germline V gene data show CDR1 as SGHRS and CDR2 as YFSETQ.

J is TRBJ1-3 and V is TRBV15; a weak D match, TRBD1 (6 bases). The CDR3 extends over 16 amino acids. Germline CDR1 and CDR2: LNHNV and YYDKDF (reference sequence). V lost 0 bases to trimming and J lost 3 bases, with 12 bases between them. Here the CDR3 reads CATSRDNQGSGNTIYF. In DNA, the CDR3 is TGTGCCACCAGCAGAGATAACCAGGGGAGTGGAAACACCATATATTTT.

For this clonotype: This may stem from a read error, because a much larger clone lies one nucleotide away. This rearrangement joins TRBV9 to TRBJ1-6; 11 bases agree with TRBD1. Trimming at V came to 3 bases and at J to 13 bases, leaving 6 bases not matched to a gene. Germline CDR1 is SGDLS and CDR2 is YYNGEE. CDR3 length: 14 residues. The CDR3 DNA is TGTGCCAGCAGCGAGGGACAGGGGGGACCGCCCCTCCACTTT. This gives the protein CASSEGQGGPPLHF. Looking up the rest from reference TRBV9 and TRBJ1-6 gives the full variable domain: DSGVTQTPKHLITATGQRVTLRCSPRSGDLSVYWYQQSLDQGLQFLIQYYNGEERAKGNILERFSAQQFPDLHSELNLSSLELGDSALYFCASSEGQGGPPLHFGNGTRLTVT.

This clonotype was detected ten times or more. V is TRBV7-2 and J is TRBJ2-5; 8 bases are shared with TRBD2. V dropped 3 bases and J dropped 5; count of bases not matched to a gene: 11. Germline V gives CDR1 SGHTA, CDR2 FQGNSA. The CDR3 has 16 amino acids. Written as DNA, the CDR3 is TGTGCCAGCAGCTTGGTATCCGGGGGGGCCATCGAGACCCAGTACTTC. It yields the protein CASSLVSGGAIETQYF. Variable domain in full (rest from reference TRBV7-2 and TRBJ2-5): GAGVSQSPSNKVTEKGKDVELRCDPISGHTALYWYRQSLGQGLEFLIYFQGNSAPDKSGLPSDRFSAERTGGSVSTLTIQRTQQEDSAVYLCASSLVSGGAIETQYFGPGTRLLVL.

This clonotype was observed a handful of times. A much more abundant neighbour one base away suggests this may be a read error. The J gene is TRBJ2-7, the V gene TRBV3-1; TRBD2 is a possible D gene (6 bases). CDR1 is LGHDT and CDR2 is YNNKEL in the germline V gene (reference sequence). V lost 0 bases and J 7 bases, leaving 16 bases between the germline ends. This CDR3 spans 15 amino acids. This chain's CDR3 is CASSQDLLAYNEQYF. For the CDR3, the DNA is TGTGCCAGCAGCCAAGATTTACTAGCTTACAATGAGCAGTACTTC.

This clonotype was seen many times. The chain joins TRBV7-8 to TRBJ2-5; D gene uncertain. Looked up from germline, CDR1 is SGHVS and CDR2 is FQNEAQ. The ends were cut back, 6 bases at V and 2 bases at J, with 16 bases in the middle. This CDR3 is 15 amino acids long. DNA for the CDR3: TGTGCCAGCAGTCCTTACCCAGCCAGGCAAGAGACCCAGTACTTC. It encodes CASSPYPARQETQYF. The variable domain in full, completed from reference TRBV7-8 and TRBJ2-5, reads GAGVSQSPRYKVAKRGQDVALRCDPISGHVSLFWYQQALGQGPEFLTYFQNEAQLDKSGLPSDRFFAERPEGSVSTLKIQRTQQEDSAVYLCASSPYPARQETQYFGPGTRLLVL.

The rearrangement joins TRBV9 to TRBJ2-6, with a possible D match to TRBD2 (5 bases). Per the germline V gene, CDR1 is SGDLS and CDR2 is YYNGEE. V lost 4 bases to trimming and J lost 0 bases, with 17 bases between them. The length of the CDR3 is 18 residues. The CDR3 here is CASSPTRASSSGANVLTF. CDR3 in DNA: TGTGCCAGCAGCCCCACGCGGGCTAGTAGCTCTGGGGCCAACGTCCTGACTTTC.

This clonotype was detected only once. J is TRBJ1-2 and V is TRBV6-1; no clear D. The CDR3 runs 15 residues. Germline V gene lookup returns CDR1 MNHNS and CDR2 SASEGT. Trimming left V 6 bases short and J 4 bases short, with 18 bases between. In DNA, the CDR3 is TGTGCCAGCAGAGTAAACAGAGGGAGGAGCTATGGCTACACCTTC. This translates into CASRVNRGRSYGYTF.

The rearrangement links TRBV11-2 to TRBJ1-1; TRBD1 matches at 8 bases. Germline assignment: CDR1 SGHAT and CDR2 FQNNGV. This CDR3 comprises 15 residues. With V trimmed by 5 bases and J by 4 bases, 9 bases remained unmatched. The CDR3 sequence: CASSPRQGMGTEAFF. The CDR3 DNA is TGTGCCAGCAGCCCCCGACAGGGGATGGGCACTGAAGCTTTCTTT.